Only a few counts were recorded for the clone carrying this T cell receptor (beta chain). The antigen is unknown. The data were obtained in a study of cytomegalovirus exposure and HLA in healthy donors. General study points: TCR beta V- and J-gene trimming was later associated with a missense DCLRE1C variant. In an earlier analysis, in under 700 donors, most V segments appeared productive either ~87% or ~30% of the time. The only immune exposure information that was available was CMV serostatus.

Among the donors, all were healthy bone marrow donors. Trimming took 3 bases from V and 8 from J, leaving 13 bases between them. CDR1 and CDR2 from the germline V gene are MGHDK and SYGVNS. The length of the CDR3 is 13 residues. The PCR employed 60 Vbeta primers together with 13 Jbeta primers. The method was immunoSEQ multiplex PCR; TCRdb's version includes in-frame clones alone and lacks a portion of them. This sample has 150,000 to 200,000 clones, with approximately 80% found just once. Source material: PBMCs. This receptor was identified in a woman between 25 and 40 years old in good health and CMV-seronegative. The J gene is TRBJ1-2, the V gene TRBV25-1, with D perhaps TRBD1 (5 bases). The DNA of the CDR3 is TGTGCCAGCAGTGACCCCCGGGGGAGCGGCTACACCTTC. Translating gives CASSDPRGSGYTF.